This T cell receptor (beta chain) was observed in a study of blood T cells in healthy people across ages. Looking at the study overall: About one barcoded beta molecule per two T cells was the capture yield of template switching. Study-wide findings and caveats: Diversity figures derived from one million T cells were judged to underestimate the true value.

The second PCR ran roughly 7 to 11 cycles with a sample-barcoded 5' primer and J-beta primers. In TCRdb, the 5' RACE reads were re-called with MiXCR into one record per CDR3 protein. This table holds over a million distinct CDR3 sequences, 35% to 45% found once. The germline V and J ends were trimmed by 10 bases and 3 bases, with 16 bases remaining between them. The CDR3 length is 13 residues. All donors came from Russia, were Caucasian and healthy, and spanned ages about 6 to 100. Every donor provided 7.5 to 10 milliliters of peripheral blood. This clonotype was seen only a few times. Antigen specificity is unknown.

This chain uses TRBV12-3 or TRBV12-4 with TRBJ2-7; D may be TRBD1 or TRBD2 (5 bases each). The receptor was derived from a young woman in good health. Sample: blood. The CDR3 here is CATTSGTFYEQYF. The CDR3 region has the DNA TGTGCCACCACTTCCGGGACCTTCTACGAGCAGTACTTC.